Ten or more counts support the clone carrying this TCR beta chain. As yet, its antigen is unknown. The entry originates in a study of regulatory T cells in long-lasting Graves disease. Germline CDR1 reads SGHTA; CDR2 reads FQGNSA. CDR3 size: 15 residues. Trimming left V 1 base short and J 2 bases short, with 10 bases between. Findings and caveats of the study: Persistent disease favored TRBV28, TRBJ1-2 and TRBJ2-5. Whereas new patients shared roughly 910 public clonotypes, persistent patients shared more, at under 3,500.

TCR beta libraries were built with iRepertoire HTBI primers and Arm-PCR of CDR3 regions. TCRdb redid the calling of the multiplex PCR reads with MiXCR, one entry per CDR3 protein. The repertoire holds some 370,000 distinct CDR3 sequences, with 10% to 15% as singletons. Time point: newly diagnosed GD, antithyroid drugs for less than 3 months. Construction of the TCR library relied on RNA isolated from PBMCs. Patients of an endocrinology department in Xi'an, China, were included. These data also featured in a second study, about T cells in Graves' hyperthyroidism and ophthalmopathy.

V and J are TRBV7-2 and TRBJ2-3; no reliable D call. This clonotype was obtained from a woman between 18 and 29 years old with Graves disease. The input for sequencing was peripheral blood mononuclear cells (PBMCs), taken at new diagnosis, from a patient treated with antithyroid drugs. CDR3 DNA sequence: TGTGCCAGCAGCTTAGTGGGGATATACACAGATACGCAGTATTTT. Translating it yields CASSLVGIYTDTQYF.